The 27 T cell receptor beta chains presented below share a single source sample, sequenced in a study of control samples from healthy donors and cancer patients. TCRdb's table, derived via immunoSEQ multiplex PCR, lists solely in-frame clones and lacks some. The sample lists roughly 190,000 clones; about 89% were seen once. The sequenced sample was blood. Receptor source: a man aged 25-45 years in good health.

This chain connects TRBV6-5 to TRBJ2-3; TRBD2 matches 9 bases. The junction had 6 bases not matched to a gene; V was cut back by 2 bases and J by 6 bases. This CDR3 region has 15 residues. Germline V lookup: CDR1 MNHEY, CDR2 SVGAGI. CDR3 in DNA: TGTGCCAGCAGTTACAAGCCTAGCGGGGCCGATACGCAGTATTTT. Translated: CASSYKPSGADTQYF.

The chain recombines TRBV6-5 with TRBJ1-1; 8 bases match TRBD1. Germline lookup yields CDR1 MNHEY and CDR2 SVGAGI. The V and J ends lost 3 bases and 1 base, in that order; junction bases with no gene match: 4. This CDR3 is built from 15 residues. In DNA, the CDR3 is TGTGCCAGCAGTTATTTTACAGGGGGGAACACTGAAGCTTTCTTT. It yields the protein CASSYFTGGNTEAFF.

This rearrangement joins TRBV30 to TRBJ2-5; no reliable D call. V was shortened by 5 bases and J by 9 bases, with 10 bases between the two germline ends. The CDR3 contains 10 residues. Germline lookup yields CDR1 GTSNPN and CDR2 SVGIG (reference sequence). The CDR3 loop reads CAWSPMAQYF. CDR3 sequence (DNA): TGTGCCTGGTCTCCTATGGCCCAGTACTTC.

The V call is TRBV5-1, the J call TRBJ1-2; D not resolved. The V end was cut by 5 bases, the J end by 8 bases, with 16 bases between. This CDR3 region has 13 residues. CDR1 is SGHRS, CDR2 YFSETQ, per germline. The CDR3 here is CASRLDTTYGYTF. As DNA, the CDR3 is TGCGCCAGCAGGTTAGATACGACATACGGCTACACCTTC.

This clone came up a few times. This chain links TRBV7-9 with TRBJ2-1; TRBD1 matches at 7 bases. Germline V gene data show CDR1 as SEHNR and CDR2 as FQNEAQ (reference sequence). The CDR3 extends over 16 amino acids. Germline trimming cut 3 bases from V and 7 bases from J; bases unmatched to any gene: 12. The CDR3, as DNA: TGTGCCAGCAGCTTGCCCCCCGGGGACAGTAGTAATGAGCAGTTCTTC. Protein product: CASSLPPGDSSNEQFF. Using reference TRBV7-9 and TRBJ2-1 for the parts outside the CDR3, the full variable domain is DTGVSQNPRHKITKRGQNVTFRCDPISEHNRLYWYRQTLGQGPEFLTYFQNEAQLEKSRLLSDRFSAERPKGSFSTLEIQRTEQGDSAMYLCASSLPPGDSSNEQFFGPGTRLTVL.

The genes are TRBV7-9 and TRBJ1-2; D is unresolved. Germline CDR1 is SEHNR and CDR2 is FQNEAQ (reference sequence). This CDR3 has 16 amino acids. The V end was cut by 4 bases, the J end by 2 bases, with 17 bases between. CDR3 loop: CASSSWAEGDNYGYTF. The CDR3 nucleotides are TGTGCCAGCAGCTCGTGGGCGGAAGGCGACAACTATGGCTACACCTTC.

This clone is a singleton in its sample. This sequence joins TRBV7-2 and TRBJ2-7; D is undetermined. Germline V gene data show CDR1 as SGHTA and CDR2 as FQGNSA. The CDR3 loop spans 12 amino acids. The ends were cut back, 2 bases at V and 12 bases at J, with 14 bases in the middle. The CDR3 is CASSLQSVKRYF. CDR3 bases: TGTGCCAGCAGCTTACAATCAGTCAAGAGGTACTTC.

This chain connects TRBV6-2 or TRBV6-3 to TRBJ2-1; D not certain. The CDR3 sequence is 12 residues long. Germline lookup yields CDR1 MNHEY and CDR2 SVGEGT. V lost 6 bases, J lost 10 bases, and 13 bases lay in between. CDR3 bases: TGTGCCAGCAGCCGAGTACGGGCAGAGCAGTTCTTC. The encoded protein is CASSRVRAEQFF.

The genes are TRBV15 and TRBJ1-1; D remains ambiguous. The CDR3 runs to 14 residues. Trimming removed 1 base at V and 7 bases at J, with 13 bases between. Germline CDR1 reads LNHNV; CDR2 reads YYDKDF (reference sequence). In DNA form, the CDR3 reads TGTGCCACCAGCAGAGTACGGGGAATAAGTGAAGCTTTCTTT. It yields the protein CATSRVRGISEAFF.

The chain links TRBV19 to TRBJ1-5, with D uncertain. The V end lost 5 bases, the J end lost 5 bases, and 16 bases lay between the germline ends. CDR3 length: 15 amino acids. Germline assignment: CDR1 LNHDA and CDR2 SQIVND (reference sequence). CDR3: CASSSLQGRDQPQHF. Here the CDR3 DNA reads TGTGCCAGTAGTTCATTACAAGGGCGGGATCAGCCCCAGCATTTT.

This chain connects TRBV7-5 to TRBJ2-7; the table gives TRBD1 as D, unverified against the DNA. TRBV7-5 is an annotated pseudogene. There are 14 residues in the CDR3. CDR3 region: CARSFYHSKYEQYF. CDR3 nucleotide sequence: TGTGCCAGAAGCTTTTACCACAGCAAATACGAGCAGTACTTC.

The chain links TRBV7-9 to TRBJ2-7, with 7 bases matching TRBD1. V gave up 2 bases and J gave up 6 bases; unmatched junction bases: 10. CDR1 is SEHNR and CDR2 is FQNEAQ in the germline V gene (reference sequence). The CDR3 covers 15 residues. The CDR3 bases are TGTGCCAGCAGCTTAAGAGGGGACAGTAGGGCCGAGCAGTACTTC. This translates into CASSLRGDSRAEQYF.

The chain employs TRBV6-5 and TRBJ2-7, with no clear D. The ends were cut back, 2 bases at V and 1 base at J, with 9 bases in the middle. The germline CDR1 and CDR2 sequences are MNHEY and SVGAGI. The CDR3 is made up of 14 amino acids. CDR3: CASSYRTDSYEQYF. CDR3 nucleotides: TGTGCCAGCAGTTACAGGACCGATTCCTACGAGCAGTACTTC.

The J gene is TRBJ1-4, the V gene TRBV6-5; 7 nucleotides align to TRBD1. The CDR3 loop spans 14 amino acids. V lost 6 bases to trimming and J lost 7 bases; unmatched junction nucleotides: 8. Germline assignment: CDR1 MNHEY and CDR2 SVGAGI. The CDR3 DNA reads as TGTGCCAGCAGAATGACAGGGACAAGTGAAAAACTGTTTTTT. Its translation: CASRMTGTSEKLFF.

This chain uses TRBV15 with TRBJ1-2; D not resolved. CDR1 and CDR2 (germline): LNHNV, YYDKDF (reference sequence). There are 12 residues in the CDR3. V dropped 3 bases and J dropped 5 bases, with 7 bases sitting between them. The CDR3 DNA sequence: TGTGCCACCAGCAGTGACATGTATGGCTACACCTTC. Amino acids: CATSSDMYGYTF.

The chain carries TRBV15 and TRBJ2-7; D might be TRBD1 (6 bases). Germline V lookup: CDR1 LNHNV, CDR2 YYDKDF (reference sequence). With 11 bases removed from V and 5 bases from J, the gap between germline ends came to 16 bases. The CDR3 loop spans 12 amino acids. The CDR3 region is CAPTGLRDEQYF. The CDR3 nucleotides are TGTGCCCCCACAGGGTTGAGAGACGAGCAGTACTTC.

The rearrangement links TRBV14 to TRBJ1-6; 7 nucleotides match TRBD1. The CDR3 runs to 14 residues. The V gene's germline CDR1 is SGHDN and CDR2 FVKESK. V lost 4 bases to trimming and J lost 5 bases; unmatched junction nucleotides: 2. Here the CDR3 DNA reads TGTGCCAGCAGCCTGACAGGGAATAATTCACCCCTCCACTTT. Its translation is CASSLTGNNSPLHF.

V and J are TRBV13 and TRBJ2-4, with no clear D. This CDR3 is 16 amino acids long. V gave up 1 base and J gave up 0 bases, with 10 bases separating them. Germline V gives CDR1 PRHDT, CDR2 FYEKMQ (reference sequence). Written as DNA, the CDR3 is TGTGCCAGCAGCTTAGACGAAGGTCTAGCCAAAAACATTCAGTACTTC. This codes for CASSLDEGLAKNIQYF.

V gene TRBV2 combines with J gene TRBJ1-3; no firm D call. Trimming took 4 bases from V and 0 from J, leaving 16 bases between them. This CDR3 spans 17 amino acids. Germline V gene sequence: CDR1 SNHLY, CDR2 FYNNEI. The CDR3 protein is CASSGLRAESSGNTIYF. The CDR3 DNA reads as TGTGCCAGCAGTGGCCTGCGGGCTGAGAGCTCTGGAAACACCATATATTTT.

J is TRBJ1-2 and V is TRBV6-5, with D uncertain. The CDR3 has 13 amino acids. V lost 5 bases and J lost 8, with 15 bases in between. Looked up from germline, CDR1 is MNHEY and CDR2 is SVGAGI. The CDR3 spells CASSPLGILGYTF. CDR3 nucleotide sequence: TGTGCCAGCAGTCCACTGGGGATCTTGGGCTACACCTTC.

This chain connects TRBV7-2 to TRBJ2-1; D gene uncertain. This CDR3 is built from 14 residues. V dropped 1 base and J dropped 6 bases, with 10 bases sitting between them. Germline CDR1 and CDR2: SGHTA and FQGNSA. CDR3 amino acids: CASSLEATSNEQFF. The CDR3 DNA sequence: TGTGCCAGCAGCTTAGAGGCCACATCCAATGAGCAGTTCTTC.

The chain carries TRBV6-5 and TRBJ2-7; D uncertain. Germline V gene lookup returns CDR1 MNHEY and CDR2 SVGAGI. The CDR3 runs to 15 residues. The V end lost 7 bases, the J end lost 7 bases, and 23 bases lay between the germline ends. CDR3 in DNA: TGTGCCAGCAAGGGTGGGTCAGGCGGATTTAGTGAGCAGTACTTC. Protein: CASKGGSGGFSEQYF.

The chain couples TRBV20-1 to TRBJ2-7, with D tentatively TRBD2 (5 bases). The CDR3 runs 11 residues. Looked up from germline, CDR1 is DFQATT and CDR2 is SNEGSKA (reference sequence). The V end lost 1 base, the J end lost 5 bases, and 6 bases lay between the germline ends. The CDR3 region is CSARAEDEQYF. The CDR3 region has the DNA TGCAGTGCTAGAGCGGAGGACGAGCAGTACTTC.

This chain joins TRBV2 and TRBJ2-3; D is tentatively TRBD1 or TRBD2 (5 bases each). V was clipped by 10 bases and J by 1 base, with 15 bases between them. The germline CDR1 and CDR2 sequences are SNHLY and FYNNEI. The CDR3 is 14 residues long. The CDR3 nucleotides are TGTGCCATCCTCCGGGACCTTGGCACAGATACGCAGTATTTT. Translation gives CAILRDLGTDTQYF. The full variable domain, completed using reference TRBV2 and TRBJ2-3, is EPEVTQTPSHQVTQMGQEVILRCVPISNHLYFYWYRQILGQKVEFLVSFYNNEISEKSEIFDDQFSVERPDGSNFTLKIRSTKLEDSAMYFCAILRDLGTDTQYFGPGTRLTVL.

V is TRBV5-1 and J is TRBJ2-3; TRBD2 agrees at 12 bases. The CDR3 is 18 residues long. V lost 2 bases and J lost 0; bases outside the gene matches: 7. Per the germline V gene, CDR1 is SGHRS and CDR2 is YFSETQ. The CDR3 DNA sequence: TGCGCCAGCAGCTTTAAGGCTAGCGGGGGGGATAGCACAGATACGCAGTATTTT. Amino acid sequence: CASSFKASGGDSTDTQYF.

The chain uses TRBV19 and TRBJ1-3; possibly TRBD1 for D (6 bases). The CDR3 has 15 amino acids. Trimming pared 9 bases from V and 0 bases from J, leaving 15 bases between. Per the germline V gene, CDR1 is LNHDA and CDR2 is SQIVND (reference sequence). CDR3 nucleotide sequence: TGTGCCAGCCTGAAAGGGGGGAGCTCTGGAAACACCATATATTTT. Translated, it gives CASLKGGSSGNTIYF. Complete variable domain (other parts from reference TRBV19 and TRBJ1-3): DGGITQSPKYLFRKEGQNVTLSCEQNLNHDAMYWYRQDPGQGLRLIYYSQIVNDFQKGDIAEGYSVSREKKESFPLTVTSAQKNPTAFYLCASLKGGSSGNTIYFGEGSWLTVV.

The chain combines TRBV7-8 with TRBJ1-2; D remains ambiguous. The CDR3 runs 12 residues. V was trimmed by 0 bases and J by 6 bases, leaving 5 bases between them. Germline CDR1 SGHVS, CDR2 FQNEAQ. CDR3 sequence (DNA): TGTGCCAGCAGCTTAGCGCTGGATGGCTACACCTTC. Protein: CASSLALDGYTF.